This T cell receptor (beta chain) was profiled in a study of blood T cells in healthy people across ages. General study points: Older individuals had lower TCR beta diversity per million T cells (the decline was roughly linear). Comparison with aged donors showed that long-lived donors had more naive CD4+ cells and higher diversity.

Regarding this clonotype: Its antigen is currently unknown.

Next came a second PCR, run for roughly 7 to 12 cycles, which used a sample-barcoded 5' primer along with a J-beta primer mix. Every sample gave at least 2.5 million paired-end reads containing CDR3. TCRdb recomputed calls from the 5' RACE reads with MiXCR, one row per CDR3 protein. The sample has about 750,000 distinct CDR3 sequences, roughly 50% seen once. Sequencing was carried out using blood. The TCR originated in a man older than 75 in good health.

CDR3 residues: CASSPDRTSSSGANVLTF. The CDR3 region has the DNA TGTGCCAGCAGCCCTGACAGGACCTCTAGCTCTGGGGCCAACGTCCTGACTTTC. This chain uses TRBV6-2 or TRBV6-3 with TRBJ2-6, with a weak D call TRBD1 (6 bases). Germline values: CDR1 MNHEY, CDR2 SVGEGT. The length of the CDR3 is 18 residues. The ends were cut back, 6 bases at V and 0 bases at J, with 18 bases in the middle.